This is a list of T cell receptor beta chains from one sample in a study of blood T cell repertoires in COVID-19. The data were produced by immunoSEQ multiplex PCR, yet TCRdb's version contains in-frame clones alone and is incomplete. Among 200,000 to 250,000 clones listed, 85% to 90% were seen once. Input material: PBMCs or T cells enriched from blood (not recorded which). These TCRs come from a man in his forties who had recovered from COVID-19. The CDR3 runs from the conserved cysteine through the conserved F or W. D genes are given only for firm matches. Clone size is stated in some rows and not others, as once, few, many or a class when expanded.

v_gene	d_gene	j_gene	abundance	CDR3aa	CDR3nt
TRBV7-2	.	TRBJ1-1	.	CASSLYRGFTEAFF	TGTGCCAGCAGCTTATATAGGGGTTTTACTGAAGCTTTCTTT
TRBV7-2	.	TRBJ1-4	.	CASSLVVGGSEKLFF	TGTGCCAGCAGCTTAGTGGTAGGGGGTAGCGAAAAACTGTTTTTT
TRBV7-3	.	TRBJ2-5	.	CASSLGGSETQYF	TGTGCCAGCAGCTTAGGAGGTTCGGAGACCCAGTACTTC
TRBV6-5	TRBD1	TRBJ2-6	.	CASTPGGGGANVLTF	TGTGCCAGCACCCCAGGGGGTGGTGGGGCCAACGTCCTGACTTTC
TRBV6-5	.	TRBJ1-5	.	CASSYGRGMWQPQHF	TGTGCCAGCAGTTACGGGAGGGGGATGTGGCAGCCCCAGCATTTT
TRBV7-9	.	TRBJ2-7	.	CASSSRGAYEQYF	TGTGCCAGCAGCTCCAGGGGAGCCTACGAGCAGTACTTC
TRBV27	.	TRBJ2-1	.	CASSWGGHYNEQFF	TGTGCCAGCAGTTGGGGGGGGCACTACAATGAGCAGTTCTTC
TRBV6-5	.	TRBJ1-1	.	CASTLLGRANTEAFF	TGTGCCAGCACCTTACTCGGTCGAGCGAACACTGAAGCTTTCTTT
TRBV6-2/TRBV6-3	TRBD2	TRBJ2-7	.	CASSYSTSGSSYEQYF	TGTGCCAGCAGTTACTCGACTAGCGGATCTTCCTACGAGCAGTACTTC
TRBV3-1/TRBV3-2	TRBD1	TRBJ1-5	.	CASSQMTGEQPQHF	TGTGCCAGCAGCCAGATGACAGGGGAACAGCCCCAGCATTTT
TRBV7-3	.	TRBJ1-1	.	CASSPGMMNTEAFF	TGTGCCAGCAGCCCAGGGATGATGAACACTGAAGCTTTCTTT
TRBV4-1	TRBD1	TRBJ2-7	.	CASSQGDRGYEQYF	TGCGCCAGCAGCCAGGGGGACAGGGGTTACGAGCAGTACTTC
TRBV3-1/TRBV3-2	.	TRBJ2-3	.	CASETWAREKYF	TGTGCCAGCGAAACTTGGGCGAGGGAGAAGTATTTT
TRBV6-1	.	TRBJ1-3	.	CASSDRGGSGNTIYF	TGTGCCAGCAGTGACAGAGGGGGCTCTGGAAACACCATATATTTT
TRBV10-3	.	TRBJ1-1	.	CAISSSLGIREDTEAFF	TGTGCCATCAGTAGCTCATTGGGAATTCGGGAGGACACTGAAGCTTTCTTT
TRBV6-2/TRBV6-3	TRBD1	TRBJ1-2	few	CASSYPQGANYGYTF	TGTGCCAGCAGTTACCCTCAGGGGGCTAACTATGGCTACACCTTC
TRBV19	TRBD1	TRBJ2-5	.	CASSIETGAGWGTQYF	TGTGCCAGTAGTATCGAAACAGGGGCCGGTTGGGGGACCCAGTACTTC
TRBV12-3/TRBV12-4	.	TRBJ1-4	.	CASSLGGLEKLFF	TGTGCCAGCAGTTTAGGTGGCCTCGAAAAACTGTTTTTT